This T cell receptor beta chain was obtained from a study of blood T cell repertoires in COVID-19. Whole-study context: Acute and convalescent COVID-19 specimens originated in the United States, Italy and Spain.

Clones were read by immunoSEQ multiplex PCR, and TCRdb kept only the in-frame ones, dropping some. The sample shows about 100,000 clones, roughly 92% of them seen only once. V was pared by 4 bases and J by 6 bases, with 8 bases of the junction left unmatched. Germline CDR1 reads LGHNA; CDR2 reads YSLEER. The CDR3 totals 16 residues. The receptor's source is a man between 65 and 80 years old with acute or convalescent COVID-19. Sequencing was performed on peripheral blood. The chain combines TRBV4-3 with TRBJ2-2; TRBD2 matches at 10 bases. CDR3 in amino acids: CASSPPPGLASGELFF. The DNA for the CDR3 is TGCGCCAGCAGCCCACCCCCGGGACTAGCGTCCGGGGAGCTGTTTTTT.